This TCR beta chain was identified during a study of OX40 agonist ivuxolimab in advanced cancers. Background on the study: Administration of intravenous ivuxolimab to patients occurred every 2 weeks at 0.01 to 10 mg/kg. Participants, 82.7% male, averaged roughly 60 years of age, ranging from 23 to 79.

Study-wide findings and caveats: CD4+ and CD8+ blood T cells expanded clonally by week 6 at 0.1 to 3.0 mg/kg.

Blood was sampled at baseline, cycle 4 day 1, and cycle 7 day 1. Germline assignment: CDR1 MNHEY and CDR2 SVGAGI. V lost 6 bases to trimming and J lost 7 bases; unmatched junction nucleotides: 8. This CDR3 is built from 14 residues. Concerning this clone: The antigen remains undetermined.

Clones were sequenced by immunoSEQ multiplex PCR, and TCRdb holds only the in-frame ones, with some missing. This sample has around 55,000 clones, with 70% to 85% found just once. This TCR was sampled from an adult with an advanced solid tumor such as melanoma, head and neck, liver or kidney cancer. The sample in question was CD4+ or CD8+ T cells sorted from blood, obtained in a trial of the OX40 agonist ivuxolimab. This chain uses TRBV6-5 with TRBJ1-5, with 8 bases identical to TRBD1. CDR3 in DNA: TGTGCCAGCAGCCCGACAGGGGACAGGCAGCCCCAGCATTTT. Translating gives CASSPTGDRQPQHF.